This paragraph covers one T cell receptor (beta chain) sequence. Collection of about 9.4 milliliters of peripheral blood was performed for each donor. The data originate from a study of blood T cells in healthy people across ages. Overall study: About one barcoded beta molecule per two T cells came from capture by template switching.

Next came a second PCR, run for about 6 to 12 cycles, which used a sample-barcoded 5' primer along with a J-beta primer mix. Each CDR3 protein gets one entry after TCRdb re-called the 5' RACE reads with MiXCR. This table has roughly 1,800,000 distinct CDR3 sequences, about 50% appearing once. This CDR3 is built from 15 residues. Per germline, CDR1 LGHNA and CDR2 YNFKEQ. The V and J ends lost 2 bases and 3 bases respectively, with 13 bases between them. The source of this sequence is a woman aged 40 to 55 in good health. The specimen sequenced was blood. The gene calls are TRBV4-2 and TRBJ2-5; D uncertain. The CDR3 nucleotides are TGTGCCAGCAGCCAAAAGTGGGTTGGGGAAGAGACCCAGTACTTC. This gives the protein CASSQKWVGEETQYF.